These T cell receptor beta chains were read from a single sample in a study of blood T cells in healthy people across ages. MiXCR, run by TCRdb on the 5' RACE reads, gives a single entry per CDR3 protein. The table includes about 1.4 million distinct CDR3 sequences, roughly 59% detected once. Sequenced input: blood. These receptors were taken from a man younger than 35 in good health. Both conserved end residues are part of each CDR3. The order of the fields is D gene, V gene, clone size, J gene, CDR3 protein, CDR3 DNA. The D gene is left open where the match is weak. Part of the rows lack a size; the others show once, few, many or a class for expanded clones.

-	TRBV2	once	TRBJ1-1	CASREGRNTEAFF	TGTGCCAGCCGAGAGGGCAGAAACACTGAAGCTTTCTTT
TRBD1	TRBV20-1	few	TRBJ1-5	CSASEGQYHQPQHF	TGCAGTGCTAGTGAGGGACAGTACCATCAGCCCCAGCATTTT
-	TRBV20-1	-	TRBJ2-7	CSAKPPGPNYEQYF	TGCAGTGCTAAGCCTCCGGGACCAAATTACGAGCAGTACTTC
-	TRBV7-9	few	TRBJ2-1	CASSSTTYEQFF	TGTGCCAGCAGCTCCACGACCTATGAGCAGTTCTTC
-	TRBV29-1	-	TRBJ1-2	CSVDEGPVYGYTF	TGCAGCGTTGATGAAGGGCCGGTCTATGGCTACACCTTC
-	TRBV7-6	once	TRBJ1-1	CASSSYRREAFF	TGTGCCAGCAGCTCCTACAGAAGAGAAGCTTTCTTT
TRBD2	TRBV27	-	TRBJ2-2	CASSATSPPNTGELFF	TGTGCCAGCAGTGCGACTAGCCCCCCGAACACCGGGGAGCTGTTTTTT
TRBD2	TRBV7-8	-	TRBJ2-7	CASSLGLAGSTYEQYF	TGTGCCAGCAGCCTGGGACTAGCGGGGTCAACCTACGAGCAGTACTTC
TRBD1	TRBV2	-	TRBJ2-7	CASSEAGGTGGHEQYF	TGTGCCAGCAGTGAAGCAGGTGGGACAGGGGGCCACGAGCAGTACTTC
-	TRBV9	-	TRBJ1-1	CASSGQVRGGAEAFF	TGTGCCAGCAGCGGACAGGTACGGGGTGGTGCTGAAGCTTTCTTT
-	TRBV3-1	-	TRBJ1-4	CASSQAVGGLGEKLFF	TGTGCCAGCAGCCAAGCAGTCGGCGGATTGGGTGAAAAACTGTTTTTT
TRBD1	TRBV29-1	-	TRBJ2-1	CSAGQGRNEQFF	TGCAGCGCTGGACAGGGCCGGAATGAGCAGTTCTTC
-	TRBV6-6	few	TRBJ1-5	CASTYNVDQPQHF	TGTGCCAGCACTTACAACGTCGATCAGCCCCAGCATTTT
-	TRBV4-1	few	TRBJ2-7	CASSQEALGGYEQYF	TGCGCCAGCAGCCAAGAAGCCTTGGGCGGCTACGAGCAGTACTTC
-	TRBV14	-	TRBJ1-1	CASSPGPSSAFF	TGTGCCAGCAGCCCGGGACCTTCTTCAGCTTTCTTT
TRBD1	TRBV5-1	-	TRBJ1-2	CASSLGHGDRVYGYTF	TGCGCCAGCAGCTTGGGGCATGGGGACAGGGTCTATGGCTACACCTTC
-	TRBV20-1	-	TRBJ2-2	CSARAYGGDTGELFF	TGCAGTGCTAGAGCCTACGGGGGAGACACCGGGGAGCTGTTTTTT
-	TRBV12-3/TRBV12-4	-	TRBJ1-2	CASSLDRLNGYTF	TGTGCCAGCAGCCTCGACAGGCTCAATGGCTACACCTTC
-	TRBV29-1	-	TRBJ1-1	CSVGTSLNTEAFF	TGCAGCGTTGGGACATCTCTGAACACTGAAGCTTTCTTT
-	TRBV4-1	-	TRBJ2-7	CASSHHRDDSYEQYF	TGCGCCAGCAGCCACCACCGGGACGACTCCTACGAGCAGTACTTC
-	TRBV10-3	few	TRBJ2-2	CAINPGTDTGELFF	TGTGCCATCAACCCCGGGACGGACACCGGGGAGCTGTTTTTT
-	TRBV7-6	-	TRBJ2-7	CASSLEAGRSSYNEQYF	TGTGCCAGCAGCTTAGAAGCGGGTAGGAGCTCCTACAATGAGCAGTACTTC
-	TRBV18	few	TRBJ2-5	CASSPPSSTETQYF	TGTGCCAGCTCACCACCGTCCTCGACGGAGACCCAGTACTTC
TRBD2	TRBV27	-	TRBJ2-1	CASSSPSGWARNEQFF	TGTGCCAGCAGTTCCCCTAGCGGGTGGGCCCGGAATGAGCAGTTCTTC
-	TRBV6-5	-	TRBJ1-2	CASSYRANGNYGYTF	TGTGCCAGCAGTTACCGGGCGAACGGTAACTATGGCTACACCTTC
TRBD1	TRBV5-1	few	TRBJ2-1	CASSPTGGPHNEQFF	TGCGCTAGCAGCCCGACAGGGGGCCCCCACAATGAGCAGTTCTTC
TRBD1	TRBV12-3/TRBV12-4	-	TRBJ1-5	CASSRGTGSQPQHF	TGTGCCAGCAGTCGCGGGACAGGATCCCAGCCCCAGCATTTT
-	TRBV6-1	-	TRBJ1-1	CASRTGDRLNTEAFF	TGTGCCAGCAGGACGGGTGACCGACTGAACACTGAAGCTTTCTTT
TRBD1	TRBV6-2/TRBV6-3	-	TRBJ1-1	CASTPWGQSINTEAFF	TGTGCCAGCACCCCCTGGGGACAGAGTATAAACACTGAAGCTTTCTTT
-	TRBV4-2	-	TRBJ2-7	CARGATVPYNEQYF	TGTGCCAGGGGCGCCACAGTCCCCTACAATGAGCAGTACTTC
TRBD2	TRBV4-2	-	TRBJ2-2	CASSSRTSPRRTGELFF	TGTGCCAGCAGCTCCCGGACTAGCCCTAGACGCACCGGGGAGCTGTTTTTT
TRBD2	TRBV10-3	-	TRBJ2-1	CAISEISGGLGNEQFF	TGTGCCATCAGTGAGATAAGCGGGGGTTTGGGAAATGAGCAGTTCTTC
TRBD1	TRBV6-5	-	TRBJ1-2	CASSYGSTGVDGYTF	TGTGCCAGCAGTTACGGATCGACAGGGGTTGATGGCTACACCTTC
TRBD1	TRBV7-9	few	TRBJ1-1	CASSLSGTGYENTEAFF	TGTGCCAGCAGCTTATCCGGGACAGGGTACGAGAACACTGAAGCTTTCTTT
TRBD2	TRBV9	few	TRBJ2-5	CASSRSTSGMLETQYF	TGTGCCAGCAGCCGGTCGACTAGCGGGATGCTGGAGACCCAGTACTTC
TRBD2	TRBV7-9	-	TRBJ2-7	CASSLVTSGNSYEQYF	TGTGCCAGCAGCTTAGTGACTAGCGGGAACTCCTACGAGCAGTACTTC
-	TRBV29-1	few	TRBJ2-5	CSVERWQGGETQYF	TGCAGCGTTGAACGTTGGCAGGGTGGAGAGACCCAGTACTTC
TRBD1	TRBV7-9	-	TRBJ1-4	CASSADRANEKLFF	TGTGCCAGCAGCGCCGACAGGGCTAATGAAAAACTGTTTTTT
TRBD2	TRBV4-1	few	TRBJ2-1	CASSSIAGGLNEQFF	TGCGCCAGCAGCTCAATAGCGGGGGGCCTAAATGAGCAGTTCTTC
-	TRBV4-2	-	TRBJ2-3	CASSQELWRADTQYF	TGTGCCAGCAGCCAAGAACTCTGGAGGGCAGATACGCAGTATTTT
TRBD1	TRBV27	few	TRBJ2-5	CASSVTGLDEQYF	TGTGCCAGCAGCGTGACAGGGTTAGATGAGCAGTACTTC
TRBD2	TRBV6-5	few	TRBJ2-7	CASSWTSGGYEQYF	TGTGCCAGCAGCTGGACTAGCGGGGGATACGAGCAGTACTTC
TRBD1	TRBV25-1	few	TRBJ1-2	CASSEKGQKLGYTF	TGTGCCAGCAGTGAAAAGGGACAGAAACTCGGCTACACCTTC
-	TRBV30	-	TRBJ2-7	CAWSNENIAYEQYF	TGTGCCTGGTCAAACGAGAATATCGCCTACGAGCAGTACTTC
-	TRBV11-2	-	TRBJ2-7	CASLGMSYEQYF	TGTGCCAGCTTGGGAATGTCCTACGAGCAGTACTTC
-	TRBV2	-	TRBJ2-3	CAIFGTLGTDTQYF	TGTGCCATCTTCGGGACTCTCGGCACAGATACGCAGTATTTT
TRBD1	TRBV27	few	TRBJ1-2	CASSSYRDSYGYTF	TGTGCCAGCAGTTCCTACCGGGACAGCTATGGCTACACCTTC
TRBD1	TRBV12-3/TRBV12-4	-	TRBJ1-2	CASSDRGVPRRANYGYTF	TGTGCCAGCAGTGACAGGGGGGTCCCCCGGAGGGCTAACTATGGCTACACCTTC
-	TRBV29-1	few	TRBJ2-7	CSVEDGIFPYEQYF	TGCAGCGTTGAAGACGGGATCTTCCCCTACGAGCAGTACTTC
-	TRBV28	-	TRBJ2-7	CASSTRDASNRREQYF	TGTGCCAGCAGTACCCGGGACGCCAGTAATCGGAGGGAGCAGTACTTC
TRBD2	TRBV20-1	-	TRBJ2-1	CSARSSGGSNEQFF	TGCAGTGCTCGCTCTAGCGGGGGGTCCAATGAGCAGTTCTTC
TRBD2	TRBV5-1	-	TRBJ2-7	CASSYQLAGQAREQYF	TGCGCCAGCAGCTATCAACTAGCGGGCCAAGCGAGAGAGCAGTACTTC
TRBD2	TRBV11-2	-	TRBJ2-7	CASSSAGGGHSEQYF	TGTGCCAGCAGCTCAGCGGGAGGGGGTCATTCCGAGCAGTACTTC
-	TRBV5-6	-	TRBJ1-1	CASSWEREWVTEAFF	TGTGCCAGCAGCTGGGAGAGGGAATGGGTCACTGAAGCTTTCTTT